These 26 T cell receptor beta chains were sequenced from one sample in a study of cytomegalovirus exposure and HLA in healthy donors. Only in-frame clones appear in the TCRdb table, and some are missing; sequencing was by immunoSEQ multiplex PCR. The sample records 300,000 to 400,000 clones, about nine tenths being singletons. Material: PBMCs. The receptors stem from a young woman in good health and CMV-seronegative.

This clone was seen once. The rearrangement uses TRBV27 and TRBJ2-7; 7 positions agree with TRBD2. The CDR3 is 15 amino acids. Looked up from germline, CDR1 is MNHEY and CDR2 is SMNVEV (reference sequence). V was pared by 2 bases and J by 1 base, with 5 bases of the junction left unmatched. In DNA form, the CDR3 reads TGTGCCAGCAGTTTACTCGGGACTACATCCTACGAGCAGTACTTC. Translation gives CASSLLGTTSYEQYF.

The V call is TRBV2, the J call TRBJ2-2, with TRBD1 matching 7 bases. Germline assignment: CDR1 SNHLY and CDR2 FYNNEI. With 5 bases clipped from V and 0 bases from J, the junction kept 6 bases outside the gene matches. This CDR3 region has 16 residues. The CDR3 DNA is TGTGCCAGCAGTCCACGGACAGGAGCGAACACCGGGGAGCTGTTTTTT. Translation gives CASSPRTGANTGELFF.

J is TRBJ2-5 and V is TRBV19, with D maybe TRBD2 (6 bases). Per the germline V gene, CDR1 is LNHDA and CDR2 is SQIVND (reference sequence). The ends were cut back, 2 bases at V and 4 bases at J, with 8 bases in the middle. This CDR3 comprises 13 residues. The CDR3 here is CASSIHGGETQYF. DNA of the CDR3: TGTGCCAGTAGTATACACGGGGGAGAGACCCAGTACTTC.

The chain's CDR3 is CASSYFQGQTNEKLFF. In DNA, the CDR3 is TGTGCCAGCAGTTACTTCCAGGGACAGACGAATGAAAAACTGTTTTTT. The rearrangement links TRBV6-5 to TRBJ1-4, with TRBD1 matching over 7 bases. V dropped 1 base and J dropped 5; count of bases not matched to a gene: 7. The length of the CDR3 is 16 residues. Germline V CDR1 and CDR2: MNHEY, SVGAGI.

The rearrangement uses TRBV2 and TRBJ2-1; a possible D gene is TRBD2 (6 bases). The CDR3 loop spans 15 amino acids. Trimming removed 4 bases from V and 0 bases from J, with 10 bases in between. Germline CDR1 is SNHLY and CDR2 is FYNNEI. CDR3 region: CASSAQRASYNEQFF. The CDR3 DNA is TGTGCCAGCAGTGCCCAGCGGGCCTCCTACAATGAGCAGTTCTTC.

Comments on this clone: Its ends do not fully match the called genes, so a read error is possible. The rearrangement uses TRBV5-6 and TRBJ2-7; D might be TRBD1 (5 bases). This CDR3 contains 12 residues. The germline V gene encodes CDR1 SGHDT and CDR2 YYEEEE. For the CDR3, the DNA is TGTGCCAGCAGCGCGGACACGTACGATTGGCACTTC. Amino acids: CASSADTYDWHF.

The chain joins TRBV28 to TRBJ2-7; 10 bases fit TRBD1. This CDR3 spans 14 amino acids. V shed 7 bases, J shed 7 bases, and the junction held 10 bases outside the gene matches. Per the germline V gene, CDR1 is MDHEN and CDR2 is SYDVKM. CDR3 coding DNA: TGTGCCAGCAAGCGGGGACAGGGGCCGGGGGAGCAGTACTTC. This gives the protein CASKRGQGPGEQYF. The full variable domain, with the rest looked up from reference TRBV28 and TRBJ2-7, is DVKVTQSSRYLVKRTGEKVFLECVQDMDHENMFWYRQDPGLGLRLIYFSYDVKMKEKGDIPEGYSVSREKKERFSLILESASTNQTSMYLCASKRGQGPGEQYFGPGTRLTVT.

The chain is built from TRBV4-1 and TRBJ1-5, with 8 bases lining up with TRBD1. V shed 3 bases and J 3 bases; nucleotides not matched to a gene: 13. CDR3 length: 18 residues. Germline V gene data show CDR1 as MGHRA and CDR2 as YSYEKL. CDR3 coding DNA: TGCGCCAGCAGCCAGTTCGTGTCCCAGGGGGCAAACAATCAGCCCCAGCATTTT. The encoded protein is CASSQFVSQGANNQPQHF.

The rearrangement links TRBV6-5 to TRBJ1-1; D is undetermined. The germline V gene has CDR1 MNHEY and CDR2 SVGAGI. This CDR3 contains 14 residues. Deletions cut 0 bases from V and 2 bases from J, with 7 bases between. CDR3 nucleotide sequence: TGTGCCAGCAGTTACTCGAAAGCAAACACTGAAGCTTTCTTT. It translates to CASSYSKANTEAFF.

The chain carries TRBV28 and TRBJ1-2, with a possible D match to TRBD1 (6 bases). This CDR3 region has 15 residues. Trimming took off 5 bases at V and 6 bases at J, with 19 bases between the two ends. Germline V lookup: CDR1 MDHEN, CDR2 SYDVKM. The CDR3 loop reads CASSPINQGSHGYTF. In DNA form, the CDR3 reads TGTGCCAGCAGTCCAATAAACCAGGGGTCCCATGGCTACACCTTC.

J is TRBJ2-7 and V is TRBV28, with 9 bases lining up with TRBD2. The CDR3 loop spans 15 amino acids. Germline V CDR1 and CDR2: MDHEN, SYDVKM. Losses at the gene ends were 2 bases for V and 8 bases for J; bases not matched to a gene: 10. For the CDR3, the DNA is TGTGCCAGCAGTTTACGCCTAGCGGGACCTGCCAAGCAGTACTTC. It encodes CASSLRLAGPAKQYF.

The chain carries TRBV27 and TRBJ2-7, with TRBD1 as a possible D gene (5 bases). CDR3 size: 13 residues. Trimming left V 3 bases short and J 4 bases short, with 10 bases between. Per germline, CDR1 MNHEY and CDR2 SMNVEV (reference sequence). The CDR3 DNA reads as TGTGCCAGCAGTTTTTCGACAGCTTACGAGCAGTACTTC. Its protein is CASSFSTAYEQYF.

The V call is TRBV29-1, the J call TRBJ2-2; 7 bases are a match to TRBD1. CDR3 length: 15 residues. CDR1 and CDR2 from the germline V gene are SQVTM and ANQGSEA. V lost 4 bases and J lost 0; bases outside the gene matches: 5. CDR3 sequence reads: CSVGPGQSNTGELFF. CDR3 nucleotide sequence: TGCAGCGTTGGCCCGGGACAGTCGAACACCGGGGAGCTGTTTTTT.

The CDR3 is CASSQIGGVVSYNEQFF. Here the CDR3 DNA reads TGCGCCAGCAGTCAAATAGGAGGAGTAGTCTCCTACAATGAGCAGTTCTTC. The J gene is TRBJ2-1, the V gene TRBV23-1; perhaps TRBD2 as D (5 bases). TRBV23-1 is classed as an ORF, of uncertain function. This CDR3 is built from 17 residues. The V and J ends lost 2 bases and 0 bases respectively, with 14 bases between them.

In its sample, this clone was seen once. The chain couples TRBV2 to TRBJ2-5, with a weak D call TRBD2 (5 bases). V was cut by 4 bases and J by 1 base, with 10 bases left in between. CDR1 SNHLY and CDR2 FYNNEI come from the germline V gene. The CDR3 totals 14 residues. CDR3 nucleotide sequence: TGTGCCAGCAGTGTTGGCGGGCTCCAAGAGACCCAGTACTTC. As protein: CASSVGGLQETQYF. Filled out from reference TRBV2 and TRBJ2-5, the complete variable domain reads EPEVTQTPSHQVTQMGQEVILRCVPISNHLYFYWYRQILGQKVEFLVSFYNNEISEKSEIFDDQFSVERPDGSNFTLKIRSTKLEDSAMYFCASSVGGLQETQYFGPGTRLLVL.

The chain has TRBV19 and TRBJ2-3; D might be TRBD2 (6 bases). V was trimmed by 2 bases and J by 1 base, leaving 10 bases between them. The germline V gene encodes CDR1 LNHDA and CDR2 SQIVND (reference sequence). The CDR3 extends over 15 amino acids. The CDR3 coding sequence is TGTGCCAGTAGTATAAGGTTAGCGGGCACAGATACGCAGTATTTT. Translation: CASSIRLAGTDTQYF.

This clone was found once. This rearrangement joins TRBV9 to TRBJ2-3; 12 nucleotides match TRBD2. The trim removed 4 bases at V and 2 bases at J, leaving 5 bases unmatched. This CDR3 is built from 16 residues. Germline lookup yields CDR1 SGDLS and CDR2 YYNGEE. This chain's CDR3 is CASSKRLAGATDTQYF. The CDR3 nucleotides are TGTGCCAGCAGCAAACGACTAGCGGGGGCCACAGATACGCAGTATTTT. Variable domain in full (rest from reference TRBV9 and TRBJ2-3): DSGVTQTPKHLITATGQRVTLRCSPRSGDLSVYWYQQSLDQGLQFLIQYYNGEERAKGNILERFSAQQFPDLHSELNLSSLELGDSALYFCASSKRLAGATDTQYFGPGTRLTVL.

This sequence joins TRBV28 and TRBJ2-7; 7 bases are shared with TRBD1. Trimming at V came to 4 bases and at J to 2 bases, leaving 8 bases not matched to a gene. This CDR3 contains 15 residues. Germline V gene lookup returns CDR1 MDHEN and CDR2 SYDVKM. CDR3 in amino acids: CASSSTGVGAYEQYF. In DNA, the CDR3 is TGTGCCAGCAGTTCAACAGGGGTAGGGGCCTACGAGCAGTACTTC.

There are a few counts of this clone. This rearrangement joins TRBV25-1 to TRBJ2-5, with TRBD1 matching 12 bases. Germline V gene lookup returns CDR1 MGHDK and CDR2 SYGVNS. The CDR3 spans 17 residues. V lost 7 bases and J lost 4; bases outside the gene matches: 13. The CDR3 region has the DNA TGTGCCAGCACCCTTGAGGGGGACAGGGGGCCTGGAGAGACCCAGTACTTC. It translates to CASTLEGDRGPGETQYF.

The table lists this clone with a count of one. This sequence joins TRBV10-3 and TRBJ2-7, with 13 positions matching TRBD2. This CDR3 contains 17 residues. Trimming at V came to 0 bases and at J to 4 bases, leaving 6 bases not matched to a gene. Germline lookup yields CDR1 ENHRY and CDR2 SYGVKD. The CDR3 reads CAISESEGTSGMYEQYF. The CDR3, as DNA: TGTGCCATCAGTGAGTCGGAGGGGACTAGCGGGATGTACGAGCAGTACTTC.

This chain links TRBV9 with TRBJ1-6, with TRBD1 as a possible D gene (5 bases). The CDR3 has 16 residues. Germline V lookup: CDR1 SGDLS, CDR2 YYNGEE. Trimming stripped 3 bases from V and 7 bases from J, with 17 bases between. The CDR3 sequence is CASSATASAVNSPLHF. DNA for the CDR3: TGTGCCAGCAGCGCGACAGCCTCGGCGGTAAATTCACCCCTCCACTTT.

CDR3 sequence: CASSPPPAGALHNEQFF. CDR3 DNA: TGTGCCAGCTCACCACCCCCGGCGGGGGCATTGCACAATGAGCAGTTCTTC. The genes are TRBV18 and TRBJ2-1; a possible D gene is TRBD2 (7 bases). V was shortened by 0 bases and J by 5 bases, with 17 bases between the two germline ends. CDR3 size: 17 residues. Germline values: CDR1 KGHSH, CDR2 LQKENI.

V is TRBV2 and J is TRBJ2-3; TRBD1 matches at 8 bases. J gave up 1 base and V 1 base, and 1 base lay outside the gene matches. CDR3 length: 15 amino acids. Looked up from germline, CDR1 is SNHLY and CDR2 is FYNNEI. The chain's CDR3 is CASSEGGQGTDTQYF. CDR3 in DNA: TGTGCCAGCAGTGAAGGGGGACAGGGCACAGATACGCAGTATTTT. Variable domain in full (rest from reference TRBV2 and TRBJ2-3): EPEVTQTPSHQVTQMGQEVILRCVPISNHLYFYWYRQILGQKVEFLVSFYNNEISEKSEIFDDQFSVERPDGSNFTLKIRSTKLEDSAMYFCASSEGGQGTDTQYFGPGTRLTVL.

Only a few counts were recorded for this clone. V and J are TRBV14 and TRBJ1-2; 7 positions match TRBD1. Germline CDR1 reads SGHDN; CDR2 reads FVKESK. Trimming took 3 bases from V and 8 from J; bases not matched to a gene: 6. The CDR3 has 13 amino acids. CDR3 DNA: TGTGCCAGCAGCCAGAACAGGGGCAGGGGCTACACCTTC. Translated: CASSQNRGRGYTF.

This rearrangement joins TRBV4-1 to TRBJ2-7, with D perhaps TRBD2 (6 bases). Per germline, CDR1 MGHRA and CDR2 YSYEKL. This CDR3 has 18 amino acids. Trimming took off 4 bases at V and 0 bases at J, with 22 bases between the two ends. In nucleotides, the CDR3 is TGCGCCAGCAGCCGAGGAGGATTCGGGAGTCGCGGCTCCTACGAGCAGTACTTC. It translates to CASSRGGFGSRGSYEQYF.

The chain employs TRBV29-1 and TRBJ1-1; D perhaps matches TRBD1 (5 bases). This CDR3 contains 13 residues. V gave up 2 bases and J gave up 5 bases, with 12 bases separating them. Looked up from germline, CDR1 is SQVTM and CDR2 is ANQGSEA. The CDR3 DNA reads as TGCAGCGTTGAATCCAGGGTGGAGACTGAAGCTTTCTTT. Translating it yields CSVESRVETEAFF.